Listed here is a single T cell receptor beta chain. Its antigen is not yet known. No clone much larger than this one lies a single base away; base qualities are absent. One collaborating source in Seattle enrolled patients while the patients were actively infected and followed the patients over time throughout the course of disease. Each collaborating institution followed its own protocols to collect whole blood in K2EDTA tubes. For TCRbeta analysis, collaborator samples were shipped as frozen whole blood, as isolated PBMCs, or as DNA extracted from either sample type. This entry is derived from a study of blood T cell repertoires in COVID-19 (dated by TCRdb to 2018 to 2020). At the level of the whole study: The collaborator samples originated in the United States, Italy and Spain and spanned the acute and convalescent phases of COVID-19. The material from the prospective study consisted of cDNA or gDNA derived from T cells, B-cell-depleted T cells, or PBMCs. Subjects who had been exposed to COVID-19, were actively infected with it, or had recovered from it provided the deeply sampled blood TCRbeta repertoires that made up the dataset. The repertoires were made available in a free public database intended to serve as a resource for research on the immune response to SARS-CoV-2. The samples were drawn from the first 160 participants of the ongoing ImmuneRACE study and from under 1,500 subjects provided by 6 global collaborators. Nearly every sample came with metadata listing a de-identified subject ID, COVID-19 status, age in years and sex. Where HLA class I and class II types were available, the types were taken from metadata supplied by the sample provider, not from assay-based typing. Here is what the overall study found, with its caveats: Clinical and demographic metadata were provided uncurated, with the amount varying by source and participant.

From cysteine to phenylalanine, the CDR3 is 16 amino acids long. Only the CDR3 portion is preserved as DNA: 48 bases, with reading frame beginning at the first base. From the germline V gene (reference sequence), CDR1 is DFQATT and CDR2 is SNEGSKA. Clipping removes 3 bases from V and 0 bases from J, with 8 as the unmatched junction base count. TCRbeta CDR3 regions were amplified from genomic DNA using the immunoSEQ Assay, a bias-controlled multiplex PCR. Per the source publication's procedure: Nucleated cell counts per sample were estimated from amplification of reference gene primers within the assay. To quantify the absolute abundance of each unique TCRbeta CDR3 rearrangement, sequence reads were collapsed and filtered. Productive Simpson clonality was computed per sample as the square root of Simpson's diversity index over productive rearrangements. Not all clones reach the TCRdb copy of this immuneACCESS table, which keeps in-frame sequences only. Checked studies attribute under half of the gap to unresolved V genes and leave the rest unexplained. V, J and clone size derive from that table, while D and trimming were established from the DNA sequence. This sample gives hundreds of thousands of clones in total; 70% to 90% of them show up just once. The ten biggest clones cover about 9.9% of the sample.

The sequence derives from a man aged 50-59 years with COVID-19, enrolled during active disease. This receptor chain uses TRBV20-1 and TRBJ1-1; 9 middle bases align to TRBD1. Input material: peripheral blood. The nucleotide sequence reads TGCAGTGCTAGTGTCGGGACAGGGCTCATGAACACTGAAGCTTTCTTT. Its translation reads: CSASVGTGLMNTEAFF.